This T cell receptor (beta chain) originates from a study of beta chain features in type 1 diabetes. This clone was seen more than once but under ten times. Per germline, CDR1 MNHEY and CDR2 SVGAGI. CDR3 length: 15 amino acids. Between the trimmed V and J ends, which lost 4 bases and 6 bases, there was a span of 15 bases. Isolated RNA was reverse transcribed in full, so expressed TCRB transcripts were sequenced. Libraries were prepared by immunoSEQ multiplex PCR; TCRdb keeps only in-frame clonotypes and omits some of them. The table shows 350,000 to 450,000 clones, with about 15% occurring only once. The sequencing sample was made of naive CD4+ T cells from blood. The TCR was taken from a young woman in good health. This rearrangement joins TRBV6-5 to TRBJ2-2; tentative D call: TRBD2 (5 bases). The CDR3 here is CASSSPGLVAGELFF. The CDR3 nucleotides read TGTGCCAGCAGTTCTCCCGGACTTGTTGCCGGGGAGCTGTTTTTT.